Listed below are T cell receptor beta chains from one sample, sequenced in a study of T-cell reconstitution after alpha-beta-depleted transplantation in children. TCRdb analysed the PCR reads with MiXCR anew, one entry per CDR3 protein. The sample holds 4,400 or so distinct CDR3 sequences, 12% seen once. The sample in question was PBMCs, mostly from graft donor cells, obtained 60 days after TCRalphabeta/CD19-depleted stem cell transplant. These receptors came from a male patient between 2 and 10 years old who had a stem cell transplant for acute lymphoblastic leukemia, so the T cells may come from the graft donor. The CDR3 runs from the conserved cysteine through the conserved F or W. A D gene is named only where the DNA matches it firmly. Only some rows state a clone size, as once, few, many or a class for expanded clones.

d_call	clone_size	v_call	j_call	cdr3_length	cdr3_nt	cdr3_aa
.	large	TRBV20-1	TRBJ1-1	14	TGCAGTGCTAGAGTAGGCAGGGCGGACACTGAAGCTTTCTTT	CSARVGRADTEAFF
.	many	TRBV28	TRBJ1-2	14	TGTGCCAGCAGCCTCTCAAGCGTGTGGTATGGCTACACCTTC	CASSLSSVWYGYTF
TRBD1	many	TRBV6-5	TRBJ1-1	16	TGTGCCAGCAGACTCGACCACGGGACAGTGAACACTGAAGCTTTCTTT	CASRLDHGTVNTEAFF
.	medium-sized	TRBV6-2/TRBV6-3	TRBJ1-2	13	TGTGCCAGCAGTGAGACAGTTAACTATGGCTACACCTTC	CASSETVNYGYTF
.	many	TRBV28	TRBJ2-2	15	TGTGCCTCGCTATGGCAGGGAGCGAACGCCGGGGAGCTGTTTTTT	CASLWQGANAGELFF
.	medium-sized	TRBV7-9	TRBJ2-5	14	TGTGCCAGCAGCTTTTCCGGGAGCGGAGAGACCCAGTACTTC	CASSFSGSGETQYF
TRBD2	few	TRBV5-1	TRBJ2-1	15	TGCGCCAGCAGCTTGGGCGGGAGGGCGGGGAATGAGCAGTTCTTC	CASSLGGRAGNEQFF
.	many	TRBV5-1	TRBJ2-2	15	TGCGCCAGCAGCAAGGATGACACGAACACCGGGGAGCTGTTTTTT	CASSKDDTNTGELFF
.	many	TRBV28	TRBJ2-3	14	TGTGCCAGCAGTTTAGGACCTTACACAGATACGCAGTATTTT	CASSLGPYTDTQYF
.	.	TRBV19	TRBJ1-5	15	TGTGCCAGTAGTATAACCAGGGATCGTAATCAGCCCCAGCATTTT	CASSITRDRNQPQHF
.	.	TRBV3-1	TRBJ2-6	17	TGTGCCACCACCAAGCCGGGTCCCGGTTTCGGGGCCAACGTCCTGACTTTC	CATTKPGPGFGANVLTF
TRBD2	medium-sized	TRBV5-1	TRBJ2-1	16	TGCGCCAGCAGCTTGAACCCGAGCGGGGGATACAATGAGCAGTTCTTC	CASSLNPSGGYNEQFF
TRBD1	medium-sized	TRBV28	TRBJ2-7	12	TGTGCCAGCAGACCTGGACAGGCCCGGCAGTACTTC	CASRPGQARQYF
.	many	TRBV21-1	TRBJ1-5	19	TGTGCCAGCAGAAAAAGGAGAGGGACAGGGGTCGGGGGCAATCAGCCCCAGCATTTT	CASRKRRGTGVGGNQPQHF
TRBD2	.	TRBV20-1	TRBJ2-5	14	TGCAGTGCTCCACTAGCGGGGCGGCAAGAGACCCAGTACTTC	CSAPLAGRQETQYF
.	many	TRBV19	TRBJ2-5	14	TGTGCCAGTAGTAGCTGGGACACCGAAGAGACCCAGTACTTC	CASSSWDTEETQYF
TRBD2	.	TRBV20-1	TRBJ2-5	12	TGCAGTGGCGGGACTAGCGGAAAGACCCAGTACTTC	CSGGTSGKTQYF
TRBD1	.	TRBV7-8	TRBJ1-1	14	TGTGCCAGCAGCTTAGGGACAGGGGGGCCCCCAGCTTTCTTT	CASSLGTGGPPAFF
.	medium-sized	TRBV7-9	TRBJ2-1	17	TGTGCCAGCACCCCCCGGCTCCTGTGGAGAAAAAGACGTGAGCAGTTCTTC	CASTPRLLWRKRREQFF
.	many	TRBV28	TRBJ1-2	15	TGTGCCAGCAGTTTGGGGGGGTCACGTAACTATGGCTACACCTTC	CASSLGGSRNYGYTF
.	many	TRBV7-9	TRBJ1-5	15	TGTGCCAGCAGCTTAGCGGAGGGTAGCAATCAGCCCCAGCATTTT	CASSLAEGSNQPQHF
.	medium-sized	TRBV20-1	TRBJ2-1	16	TGCAGTGCTAGAGATCTGACGGGGAACTATTACAATGAGCAGTTCTTC	CSARDLTGNYYNEQFF
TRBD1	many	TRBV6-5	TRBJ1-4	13	TGTGCCAGCAGTTACGACAGGGGAGAAAAACTGTTTTTT	CASSYDRGEKLFF
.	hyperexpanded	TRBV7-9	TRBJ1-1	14	TGTGCCAGCAGCCCTGGGGGGGTGAACACTGAAGCTTTCTTT	CASSPGGVNTEAFF
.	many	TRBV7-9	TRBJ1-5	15	TGTGCCAGCAGCTTAGGAGGTTGGGTCAATCAGCCCCAGCATTTT	CASSLGGWVNQPQHF
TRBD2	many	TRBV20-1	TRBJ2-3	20	TGCAGTGTTCAAGATCCTCACGGGGCTAGCGGGGGGGCGTGGACAGATACGCAGTATTTT	CSVQDPHGASGGAWTDTQYF
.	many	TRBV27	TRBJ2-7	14	TGTGCCAGCAGTTGTCCGCTTGTTCGCTACGAGCAGTACTTC	CASSCPLVRYEQYF
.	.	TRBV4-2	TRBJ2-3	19	TGTGCCATGGGCCCCGGGCCTAGCTGCCCAGGATTAATCACAGATACGCAGTATTTT	CAMGPGPSCPGLITDTQYF
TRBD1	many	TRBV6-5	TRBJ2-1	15	TGTGCCAGCAGACCTGGGACAGGGGAGTCTTGGGAGCAGTTCTTC	CASRPGTGESWEQFF
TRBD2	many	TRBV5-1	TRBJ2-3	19	TGCGCCAGCAGCTTGAGGGCGCTAGCGGGGGGGCTTGGAACAGATACGCAGTATTTT	CASSLRALAGGLGTDTQYF
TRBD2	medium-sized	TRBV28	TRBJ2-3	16	TGTGCCAGCAGTTTATCGACGGCGGGGGGCACAGATACGCAGTATTTT	CASSLSTAGGTDTQYF
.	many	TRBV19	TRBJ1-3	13	TGTGCCAGTGGAGCTCGCTTTGGAAACACCATATATTTT	CASGARFGNTIYF